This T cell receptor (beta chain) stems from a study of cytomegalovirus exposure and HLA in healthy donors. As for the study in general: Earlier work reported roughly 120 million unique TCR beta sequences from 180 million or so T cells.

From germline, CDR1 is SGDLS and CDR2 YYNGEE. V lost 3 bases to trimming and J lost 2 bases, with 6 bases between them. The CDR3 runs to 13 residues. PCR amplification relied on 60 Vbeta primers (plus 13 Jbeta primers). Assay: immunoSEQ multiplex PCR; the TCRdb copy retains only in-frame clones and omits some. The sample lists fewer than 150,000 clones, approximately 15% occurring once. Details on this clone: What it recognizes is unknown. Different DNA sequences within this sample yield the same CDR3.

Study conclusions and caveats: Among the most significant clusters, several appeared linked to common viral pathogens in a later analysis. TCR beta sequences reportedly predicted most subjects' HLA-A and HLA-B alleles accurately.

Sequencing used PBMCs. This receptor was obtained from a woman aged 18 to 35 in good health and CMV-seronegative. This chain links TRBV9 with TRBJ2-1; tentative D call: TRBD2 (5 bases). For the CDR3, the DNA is TGTGCCAGCAGCGGAGGGACCTACAATGAGCAGTTCTTC. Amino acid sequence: CASSGGTYNEQFF. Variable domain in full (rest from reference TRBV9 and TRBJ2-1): DSGVTQTPKHLITATGQRVTLRCSPRSGDLSVYWYQQSLDQGLQFLIQYYNGEERAKGNILERFSAQQFPDLHSELNLSSLELGDSALYFCASSGGTYNEQFFGPGTRLTVL.